This paragraph reports one T cell receptor (beta chain). The authors sequenced patients whose flow cytometry had shown CD8+CD57+ cell expansion. This record belongs to a study of CD8+CD57+ T cells in acquired aplastic anemia. Genomic DNA was employed as the template in profiling TCR beta VDJ and CDR3. One entry per CDR3 protein results from TCRdb running MiXCR on the reads. The sample shows more than 70,000 distinct CDR3 sequences, less than 85% of them seen only once. The CDR3 length is 14 residues. The trim removed 8 bases at V and 7 bases at J, leaving 6 bases unmatched. Germline V gene sequence: CDR1 SNHLY, CDR2 FYNNEI.

Source material: sorted CD4+, CD8+, or CD8+CD57+ T cells (not recorded which) from PBMCs. This chain connects TRBV2 to TRBJ2-1; 12 bases align to TRBD2. This TCR came from a human donor with aplastic anemia. CDR3 coding DNA: TGTGCCAGCCTAAGGACTAGCGGGATTAATGAGCAGTTCTTC. The encoded protein is CASLRTSGINEQFF.